The 13 T cell receptor beta chains below come from one sample, sequenced in a study of response to subunit inactivated influenza vaccine. Using its own MiXCR run on the RT-PCR reads, TCRdb lists one record per CDR3 protein. Here the sample spans around 190,000 distinct CDR3 sequences, about 9.3% being singletons. Sequences were derived from non-naive T cells sorted from PBMCs, sampled on the day of vaccination. These receptors came from a man in his forties or fifties who received an inactivated influenza vaccine.

This clonotype was counted a few times. The chain carries TRBV4-3 and TRBJ2-7, with a weak D call TRBD1 (5 bases). Trimming pared 2 bases from V and 7 bases from J, leaving 18 bases between. Per the germline V gene, CDR1 is LGHNA and CDR2 is YSLEER. The CDR3 runs to 15 residues. CDR3 sequence reads: CASSQRLQGKGEQYF. The CDR3 DNA is TGCGCCAGCAGCCAAAGGTTGCAGGGTAAGGGTGAGCAGTACTTC.

This sequence joins TRBV20-1 and TRBJ2-2, with a tentative D call TRBD2 (6 bases). Per germline, CDR1 DFQATT and CDR2 SNEGSKA (reference sequence). CDR3 length: 15 amino acids. Trimming left V 6 bases short and J 0 bases short, with 14 bases between. The CDR3 DNA reads TGCAGTGCCTTCCCGCGGGGTTCGAACACCGGGGAGCTGTTTTTT. This encodes CSAFPRGSNTGELFF.

In its sample, this clonotype was seen a few times. The chain recombines TRBV18 with TRBJ2-7; a weak D match, TRBD2 (6 bases). This CDR3 spans 14 amino acids. Germline CDR1 reads KGHSH; CDR2 reads LQKENI. The V and J ends lost 2 bases and 2 bases respectively, with 10 bases between them. The CDR3 bases are TGTGCCAGCTCACCATCATCGGGAGCCTACGAGCAGTACTTC. This sequence encodes CASSPSSGAYEQYF.

This clonotype came up a few times. This rearrangement joins TRBV6-1 to TRBJ2-3; 9 bases are shared with TRBD2. V trimming: 6 bases; J trimming: 4 bases; junction bases outside the gene matches: 11. The CDR3 spans 16 residues. CDR1 is MNHNS and CDR2 is SASEGT in the germline V gene. DNA of the CDR3: TGTGCCAGCAGCCAGCGTGGCGGGGGGGCCCCAGATACGCAGTATTTT. This encodes CASSQRGGGAPDTQYF.

This clonotype was observed a few times. This chain uses TRBV4-2 with TRBJ1-5; a weak D match, TRBD1 (6 bases). The V end lost 0 bases, the J end lost 5 bases, and 11 bases lay between the germline ends. This CDR3 is 15 amino acids long. CDR1 and CDR2 (germline): LGHNA, YNFKEQ. For the CDR3, the DNA is TGTGCCAGCAGCCAAGATAACAGGGTAGATCAGCCCCAGCATTTT. It is translated as CASSQDNRVDQPQHF.

This clonotype was seen at least ten times. The rearrangement uses TRBV2 and TRBJ2-4; D is undetermined. This CDR3 contains 16 residues. Germline V CDR1 and CDR2: SNHLY, FYNNEI. Trimming left V 1 base short and J 2 bases short, with 12 bases between. CDR3: CASSEGWPATKNIQYF. The DNA of the CDR3 is TGTGCCAGCAGTGAAGGTTGGCCTGCTACCAAAAACATTCAGTACTTC.

The V and J genes are TRBV20-1 and TRBJ2-3; D might be TRBD1 (6 bases). The CDR3 is 14 residues long. Germline V gene lookup returns CDR1 DFQATT and CDR2 SNEGSKA (reference sequence). V was shortened by 5 bases and J by 0 bases, with 12 bases between the two germline ends. CDR3: CSAPGTPSTDTQYF. The CDR3 nucleotides read TGCAGTGCTCCCGGGACACCTAGCACAGATACGCAGTATTTT.

The sample holds a few counts of this clonotype. This chain uses TRBV29-1 with TRBJ2-3; D is perhaps TRBD1 or TRBD2 (5 bases each). The length of the CDR3 is 13 residues. In germline, CDR1 is SQVTM, CDR2 ANQGSEA. Trimming took off 0 bases at V and 4 bases at J, with 8 bases between the two ends. CDR3 region: CSVEDLGADTQYF. CDR3 coding DNA: TGCAGCGTTGAAGATTTGGGGGCAGATACGCAGTATTTT.

At least ten counts were recorded for this clonotype. This chain connects TRBV5-6 to TRBJ2-7; a weak D match, TRBD1 (5 bases). CDR3 size: 16 residues. Germline V gives CDR1 SGHDT, CDR2 YYEEEE. The V end lost 0 bases, the J end lost 3 bases, and 16 bases lay between the germline ends. DNA of the CDR3: TGTGCCAGCAGCTTGGCCTGGGGCACTGAGTTCTACGAGCAGTACTTC. It translates to CASSLAWGTEFYEQYF.

This clonotype was picked up a small number of times. This chain's CDR3 is CAISDQPSSPQHF. CDR3 nucleotides: TGTGCCATCAGTGATCAACCGTCCTCGCCCCAGCATTTT. The chain links TRBV10-3 to TRBJ1-5, with D hard to call. Trimming removed 3 bases at V and 9 bases at J, with 12 bases between. From germline, CDR1 is ENHRY and CDR2 SYGVKD. CDR3 length equals 13 residues.

This clonotype was seen a handful of times. The chain couples TRBV4-3 to TRBJ1-3; tentative D call: TRBD1 (6 bases). This CDR3 comprises 16 residues. Germline CDR1 reads LGHNA; CDR2 reads YSLEER. V was clipped by 3 bases and J by 0 bases, with 12 bases between them. CDR3 amino acids: CASSQMDSISGNTIYF. The CDR3, as DNA: TGCGCCAGCAGCCAGATGGACAGCATCTCTGGAAACACCATATATTTT.

This clonotype occurred a few times. The chain couples TRBV2 to TRBJ1-1; D remains unclear. V gave up 7 bases and J gave up 1 base, with 13 bases separating them. Germline CDR1 SNHLY, CDR2 FYNNEI. The CDR3 consists of 14 residues. The CDR3 here is CASTVRVGNTEAFF. CDR3 nucleotide sequence: TGTGCCAGCACGGTGCGGGTTGGGAACACTGAAGCTTTCTTT. The full variable domain, in which reference TRBV2 and TRBJ1-1 provide the parts outside the CDR3, is EPEVTQTPSHQVTQMGQEVILRCVPISNHLYFYWYRQILGQKVEFLVSFYNNEISEKSEIFDDQFSVERPDGSNFTLKIRSTKLEDSAMYFCASTVRVGNTEAFFGQGTRLTVV.

This clonotype came up a few times. The genes are TRBV20-1 and TRBJ1-1; the D gene is possibly TRBD1 (6 bases). Germline lookup yields CDR1 DFQATT and CDR2 SNEGSKA (reference sequence). CDR3 length equals 17 residues. Trimming removed 2 bases at V and 0 bases at J, with 19 bases between. The CDR3 spells CSARRVGRGGMNTEAFF. The CDR3 coding sequence is TGCAGTGCTAGAAGGGTCGGCAGGGGAGGAATGAACACTGAAGCTTTCTTT.